This T cell receptor beta chain was profiled in a study of early T cells in non-severe SARS-CoV-2 infection (dated by TCRdb to 2020 to 2023). With regard to the full study: Because TCR sequencing relied on bulk RNA taken from unsorted whole blood, pairing of alpha and beta chains was not possible. The paper's findings and limits, for the study overall: VDJdb matching was skewed toward anti-spike CD8 responses, so virus-specific expansions were likely underestimated and private and CD4 specificities were missed.

The CDR3 contains 16 residues, cysteine and phenylalanine counted. The entry retains the CDR3 DNA only, 48 bases that are in frame from base 1. CDR1 LNHDA and CDR2 SQIVND are derived from the germline V gene (reference sequence). Trimming accounts for 1 base at V and 9 bases at J, while the number of junction bases matched to no gene is 14. Set within a cohort of healthcare workers in London, UK, this nested case-control study involved weekly PCR testing of nasopharyngeal swabs along with blood sampling. Healthcare workers were recruited during the week of the UK lockdown, between 23 and 31 March 2020, and followed weekly for up to roughly 15 weeks. The library was built by means of 5' RACE. The instrument was a NextSeq 500. In the TCR library protocol, unique molecular identifiers were attached to individual cDNA molecules to correct for PCR bias and sequencing error. Both TCR alpha and beta chains were sequenced, and tight co-correlation was observed between alpha and beta sequence abundances in each sample. On the study's bioinformatics: Decombinator V4 was used to perform V gene, J gene and CDR3 annotation of TCR sequences. TCRs were defined as expanded if a significant change between any two time points was detected under a Poisson model with p below 0.0001. TCR abundances were normalised to the total number of TCRs sequenced per sample and expressed as counts per million. TRAV1-2 paired with TRAJ12, TRAJ20 or TRAJ33 defined MAIT TCRs, while TRAV10 paired with TRAJ18 defined iNKT TCRs. VDJdb, accessed 1 November 2021, was searched for CMV, EBV and SARS-CoV-2 annotated TCRs, excluding TCRs annotated for multiple antigens. The raw public reads went through TCRdb reprocessing: fastp at Q25, MiXCR clone calling, in-frame beta chains kept. Rows are unified per CDR3 protein, each entry keeping the most common DNA and genes. The V and J calls and clone size come from TCRdb's table, not from the authors' own analysis. Recorded for this sample are under 35,000 distinct CDR3 sequences; over 6.5% of them occurred a single time. The top ten clones comprise less than 3% of the sample.

The table lists this clonotype with many counts. Its antigen is not yet known. The sample holds no much larger clone one base away, and base qualities are not on file. The clonotype originates from an adult who was a healthcare worker with PCR-confirmed SARS-CoV-2 infection or an uninfected control (not recorded which). The sample consisted of whole blood. The rearranged chain carries TRBV19 and TRBJ1-2; TRBD1 matches 7 bases in the middle. The DNA sequence is TGTGCCAGTAGTATAGCTGGGGACAGCCGTCGGAGTCGCTACACCTTC. This sequence encodes CASSIAGDSRRSRYTF.